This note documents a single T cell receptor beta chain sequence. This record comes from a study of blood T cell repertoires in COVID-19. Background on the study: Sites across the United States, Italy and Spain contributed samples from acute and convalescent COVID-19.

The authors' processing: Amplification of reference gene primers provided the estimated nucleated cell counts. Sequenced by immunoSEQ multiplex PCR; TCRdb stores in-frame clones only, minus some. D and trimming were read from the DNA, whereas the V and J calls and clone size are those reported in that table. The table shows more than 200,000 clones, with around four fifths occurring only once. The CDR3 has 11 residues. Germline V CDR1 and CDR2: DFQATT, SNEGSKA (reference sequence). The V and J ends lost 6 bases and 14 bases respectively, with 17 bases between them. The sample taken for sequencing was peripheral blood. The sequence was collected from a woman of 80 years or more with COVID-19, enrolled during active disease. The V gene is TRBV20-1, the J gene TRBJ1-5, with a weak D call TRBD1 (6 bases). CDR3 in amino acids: CSAPENAGEHF. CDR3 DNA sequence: TGCAGTGCCCCGGAGAATGCAGGGGAGCATTTT.